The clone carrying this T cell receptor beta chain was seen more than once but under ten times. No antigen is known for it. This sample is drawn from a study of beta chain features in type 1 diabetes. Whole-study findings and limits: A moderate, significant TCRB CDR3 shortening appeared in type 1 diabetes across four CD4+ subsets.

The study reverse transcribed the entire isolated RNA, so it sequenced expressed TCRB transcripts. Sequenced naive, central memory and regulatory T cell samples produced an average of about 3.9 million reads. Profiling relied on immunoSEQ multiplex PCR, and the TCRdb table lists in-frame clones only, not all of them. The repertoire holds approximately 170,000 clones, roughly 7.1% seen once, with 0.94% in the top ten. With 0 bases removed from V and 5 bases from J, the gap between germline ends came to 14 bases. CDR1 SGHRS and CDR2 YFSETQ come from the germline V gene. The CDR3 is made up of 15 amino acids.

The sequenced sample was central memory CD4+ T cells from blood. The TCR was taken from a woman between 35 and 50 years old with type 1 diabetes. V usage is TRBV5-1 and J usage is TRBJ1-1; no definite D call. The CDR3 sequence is CASSLVGRRDTEAFF. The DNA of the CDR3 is TGCGCCAGCAGCTTGGTGGGCAGGCGGGATACTGAAGCTTTCTTT. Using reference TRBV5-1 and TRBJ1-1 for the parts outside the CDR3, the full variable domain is KAGVTQTPRYLIKTRGQQVTLSCSPISGHRSVSWYQQTPGQGLQFLFEYFSETQRNKGNFPGRFSGRQFSNSRSEMNVSTLELGDSALYLCASSLVGRRDTEAFFGQGTRLTVV.